Each of the 20 T cell receptor beta chains below was sequenced from the same sample in a study of cytomegalovirus exposure and HLA in healthy donors. In the PCR, 60 Vbeta and 13 Jbeta primers were used. Sequenced by immunoSEQ multiplex PCR; TCRdb stores in-frame clones only, minus some. The repertoire includes about 120,000 clones, roughly 80% of them detected once, and 7% to 9.5% sits in the top ten. What was sequenced was PBMCs. These receptors were collected from a man aged 25-40 years in good health and CMV-seropositive.

The genes are TRBV27 and TRBJ2-7, with D perhaps matching TRBD1 (6 bases). CDR3 length: 11 residues. Trimming left V 6 bases short and J 7 bases short, with 10 bases between. Germline loops: CDR1 MNHEY, CDR2 SMNVEV (reference sequence). This CDR3 reads CASSQGWEQYF. The DNA for the CDR3 is TGTGCCAGCAGCCAGGGGTGGGAGCAGTACTTC.

The chain recombines TRBV9 with TRBJ2-2, with unresolved D. There are 14 residues in the CDR3. Looked up from germline, CDR1 is SGDLS and CDR2 is YYNGEE. V gave up 3 bases and J gave up 4 bases, with 10 bases separating them. The CDR3 region has the DNA TGTGCCAGCAGCGCCGGAGACTCCACCGGGGAGCTGTTTTTT. Amino acids: CASSAGDSTGELFF.

The genes are TRBV7-6 and TRBJ1-2; TRBD1 is a possible D gene (6 bases). This CDR3 has 19 residues. The ends were cut back, 2 bases at V and 0 bases at J, with 22 bases in the middle. Germline assignment: CDR1 SGHVS and CDR2 FNYEAQ. DNA of the CDR3: TGTGCCAGCAGCTTATTTGTGCCCGGGACACGCAATTCTAACTATGGCTACACCTTC. It encodes CASSLFVPGTRNSNYGYTF.

This chain uses TRBV4-1 with TRBJ1-3; D possibly corresponds to TRBD1 (5 bases). Germline loops: CDR1 MGHRA, CDR2 YSYEKL. The CDR3 is 15 residues long. V gave up 0 bases and J gave up 8 bases, with 14 bases separating them. The DNA for the CDR3 is TGCGCCAGCAGCCAAGAGCGACAGCTTCTGGACACCATATATTTT. This translates into CASSQERQLLDTIYF.

This clone has just a few counts. The J gene is TRBJ2-3, the V gene TRBV6-1; TRBD2 might be the D (6 bases). This CDR3 is built from 17 residues. V lost 4 bases and J lost 6, with 23 bases in between. Germline CDR1 reads MNHNS; CDR2 reads SASEGT. For the CDR3, the DNA is TGTGCCAGCAGTGGGGCAGGCGGGATGTTTCTCTCGGATACGCAGTATTTT. It encodes CASSGAGGMFLSDTQYF.

The CDR3 protein is CASSLGQKNTEAFF. The DNA for the CDR3 is TGCGCCAGCAGTTTGGGACAAAAGAACACTGAAGCTTTCTTT. The chain carries TRBV4-1 and TRBJ1-1; D is possibly TRBD1 (6 bases). Looked up from germline, CDR1 is MGHRA and CDR2 is YSYEKL. CDR3 length: 14 residues. Trimming left V 6 bases short and J 1 base short, with 12 bases between.

The chain couples TRBV9 to TRBJ2-1, with TRBD2 identical over 11 bases. Unmatched junction bases numbered 3, after V lost 6 bases and J lost 4 bases. The length of the CDR3 is 14 residues. Germline assignment: CDR1 SGDLS and CDR2 YYNGEE. The CDR3 sequence: CASNLAGGYNEQFF. CDR3 nucleotides: TGTGCCAGCAACCTAGCGGGGGGATACAATGAGCAGTTCTTC.

The CDR3 loop reads CASSLVIGRGDTEAFF. CDR3 sequence (DNA): TGTGCCAGCAGCTTAGTAATAGGGAGGGGGGACACTGAAGCTTTCTTT. J is TRBJ1-1 and V is TRBV7-8, with a possible D match to TRBD1 (6 bases). CDR3 length equals 16 residues. V lost 1 base, J lost 3 bases, and 15 bases lay in between. Per the germline V gene, CDR1 is SGHVS and CDR2 is FQNEAQ.

The V call is TRBV5-1, the J call TRBJ2-5; TRBD2 aligns across 7 bases. There are 16 residues in the CDR3. The junction had 10 bases not matched to a gene; V was cut back by 4 bases and J by 1 base. The germline gives CDR1 SGHRS, CDR2 YFSETQ. This CDR3 reads CASSVRPRGFQETQYF. The DNA for the CDR3 is TGCGCCAGCAGCGTCCGACCGCGGGGGTTCCAAGAGACCCAGTACTTC.

The chain employs TRBV9 and TRBJ1-3, with TRBD1 as a possible D gene (6 bases). This CDR3 is built from 14 residues. Germline CDR1 is SGDLS and CDR2 is YYNGEE. Trimming took 7 bases from V and 5 from J, leaving 16 bases between them. The chain's CDR3 is CASGPGRGRNTIYF. CDR3 bases: TGTGCCAGCGGACCGGGCAGGGGTAGAAACACCATATATTTT. Combining the CDR3 with reference TRBV9 and TRBJ1-3 gives the whole variable domain DSGVTQTPKHLITATGQRVTLRCSPRSGDLSVYWYQQSLDQGLQFLIQYYNGEERAKGNILERFSAQQFPDLHSELNLSSLELGDSALYFCASGPGRGRNTIYFGEGSWLTVV.

The chain employs TRBV6-1 and TRBJ2-7; weak D call: TRBD2 (7 bases). The CDR3 length is 15 residues. The germline V gene has CDR1 MNHNS and CDR2 SASEGT. Trimming removed 0 bases at V and 4 bases at J, with 13 bases between. As DNA, the CDR3 is TGTGCCAGCAGTGAAGCCGGACAGCGGGATTACGAGCAGTACTTC. Translated, it gives CASSEAGQRDYEQYF.

V and J are TRBV2 and TRBJ1-2; weak D call: TRBD1 (5 bases). Per the germline V gene, CDR1 is SNHLY and CDR2 is FYNNEI. This CDR3 contains 15 residues. V lost 10 bases and J 3 bases, leaving 21 bases between the germline ends. The CDR3 reads CATTGGDGSDYGYTF. The CDR3 DNA follows: TGTGCCACAACGGGGGGGGACGGTTCAGACTATGGCTACACCTTC.

V and J are TRBV5-1 and TRBJ2-7; TRBD2 is a possible D gene (5 bases). CDR3 length: 14 residues. The germline V gene has CDR1 SGHRS and CDR2 YFSETQ. V lost 5 bases and J 5 bases, leaving 17 bases between the germline ends. In DNA form, the CDR3 reads TGCGCCAGCAGTCGGCGGGTATTACGAGACGAGCAGTACTTC. Its protein is CASSRRVLRDEQYF.

The rearrangement links TRBV19 to TRBJ1-1; 9 positions agree with TRBD1. The length of the CDR3 is 14 residues. Germline V gene lookup returns CDR1 LNHDA and CDR2 SQIVND (reference sequence). V trimming: 6 bases; J trimming: 7 bases; junction bases outside the gene matches: 9. CDR3 protein: CASSGDRVEVEAFF. The CDR3 DNA sequence: TGTGCCAGTAGCGGGGACAGGGTGGAAGTTGAAGCTTTCTTT.

This chain connects TRBV7-9 to TRBJ2-1, with D uncertain. V was cut by 7 bases and J by 2 bases, with 12 bases left in between. The CDR3 loop spans 14 amino acids. Germline values: CDR1 SEHNR, CDR2 FQNEAQ (reference sequence). This CDR3 is CASTPRGTYNEQFF. The CDR3 DNA sequence: TGTGCCAGCACCCCTCGAGGAACCTACAATGAGCAGTTCTTC.

The chain recombines TRBV7-6 with TRBJ2-7; 11 bases align to TRBD1. Germline-derived CDR1 and CDR2 are SGHVS and FNYEAQ. This CDR3 has 15 amino acids. V shed 5 bases, J shed 2 bases, and the junction held 5 bases outside the gene matches. CDR3 loop: CASSLDRGPTYEQYF. For the CDR3, the DNA is TGTGCCAGCAGCCTGGACAGGGGGCCTACCTACGAGCAGTACTTC.

This chain connects TRBV5-1 to TRBJ2-2; 11 nucleotides agree with TRBD2. The CDR3 has 16 amino acids. With V trimmed by 0 bases and J by 4 bases, 2 bases remained unmatched. Looked up from germline, CDR1 is SGHRS and CDR2 is YFSETQ. CDR3 sequence reads: CASSLALAGGTGELFF. The CDR3 nucleotides are TGCGCCAGCAGCTTGGCTCTAGCGGGGGGCACCGGGGAGCTGTTTTTT.

On this clone itself: A read error may produce the germline difference seen at one junction end. The chain links TRBV5-6 to TRBJ2-6; TRBD1 aligns across 10 bases. Germline V CDR1 and CDR2: SGHDT, YYEEEE. The CDR3 contains 15 residues. CDR3 residues: CASRTGGAGANGLTF. CDR3 coding DNA: TGTGCCAGCAGGACAGGGGGCGCTGGGGCCAACGGCCTGACTTTC.

This sequence joins TRBV7-2 and TRBJ1-1, with D uncertain. Between the trimmed V and J ends, which lost 2 bases and 7 bases, there was a span of 14 bases. CDR1 and CDR2 from the germline V gene are SGHTA and FQGNSA. This CDR3 has 14 residues. CDR3 protein: CASSLLAIVHEAFF. CDR3 DNA sequence: TGTGCCAGCAGCTTATTAGCGATAGTGCATGAAGCTTTCTTT.

This clone appeared a single time. The chain combines TRBV7-8 with TRBJ2-7; D is unclear. The CDR3 is 15 amino acids. Trimming left V 6 bases short and J 6 bases short, with 21 bases between. Per germline, CDR1 SGHVS and CDR2 FQNEAQ. CDR3 sequence reads: CASSQFTWHACEQYF. The CDR3 DNA is TGTGCCAGCAGTCAATTCACGTGGCATGCATGCGAGCAGTACTTC.